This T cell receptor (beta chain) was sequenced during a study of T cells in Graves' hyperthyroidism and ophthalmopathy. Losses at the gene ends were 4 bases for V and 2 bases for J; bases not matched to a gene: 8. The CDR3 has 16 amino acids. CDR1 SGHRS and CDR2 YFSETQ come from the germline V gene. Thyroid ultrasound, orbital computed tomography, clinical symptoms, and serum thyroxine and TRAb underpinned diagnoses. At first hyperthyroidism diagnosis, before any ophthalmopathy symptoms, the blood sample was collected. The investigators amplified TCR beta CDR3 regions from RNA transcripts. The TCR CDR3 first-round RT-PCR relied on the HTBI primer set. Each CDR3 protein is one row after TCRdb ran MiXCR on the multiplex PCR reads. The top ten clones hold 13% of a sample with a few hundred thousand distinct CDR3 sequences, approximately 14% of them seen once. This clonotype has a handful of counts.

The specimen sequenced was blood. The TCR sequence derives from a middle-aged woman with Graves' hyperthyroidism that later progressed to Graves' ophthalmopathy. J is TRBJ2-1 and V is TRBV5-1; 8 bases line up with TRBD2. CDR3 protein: CASSTGTSGPYNEQFF. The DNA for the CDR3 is TGCGCCAGCAGCACAGGCACTAGCGGCCCCTACAATGAGCAGTTCTTC.